These T cell receptor beta chains were read from a single sample in a study of cytomegalovirus exposure and HLA in healthy donors. Repertoires were generated with immunoSEQ multiplex PCR, while TCRdb's copy carries only in-frame clones and drops some. The profile shows about 98,000 clones, about 80% of them singletons. The specimen sequenced was PBMCs. The origin of the receptors is a man between 18 and 35 years old in good health and CMV-seropositive. Both conserved end residues are part of each CDR3. The D gene is left open where the match is weak. Expanded clones are given a class, and other clones once, few, many or no size at all.

V	D	size	J	DNA	CDR3
TRBV2	TRBD1	once	TRBJ1-1	TGTGCCAGCACCGGACAGGGTCATGAAGCTTTCTTT	CASTGQGHEAFF
TRBV7-9	TRBD1	NA	TRBJ1-2	TGTGCCAGCAGCCAAGCGACAGGGGGATTGTCAGGCTACACCTTC	CASSQATGGLSGYTF
TRBV2	NA	few	TRBJ2-1	TGTGCCAGCAGATTTGCGACTAGCTCCTACAATGAGCAGTTCTTC	CASRFATSSYNEQFF
TRBV10-3	TRBD2	few	TRBJ2-3	TGTGCCATCAGCGGACTAGCGGGGGGCACAGATACGCAGTATTTT	CAISGLAGGTDTQYF
TRBV7-9	NA	NA	TRBJ1-1	TGTGCCAGCAGCCCGTCGGGGGGGAGGGACACTGAAGCTTTCTTT	CASSPSGGRDTEAFF
TRBV19	NA	few	TRBJ1-1	TGTGCCAGTAGTGCATTTACGGGGTTGGGAGCTTTCTTT	CASSAFTGLGAFF
TRBV5-5	NA	few	TRBJ2-1	TGTGCCAGCAGCTACGGATCGGGTGGCAATGAGCAGTTCTTC	CASSYGSGGNEQFF
TRBV4-1	NA	NA	TRBJ1-1	TGCGCCAGCAGCCCTATCGGGGACTCAGCTTTCTTT	CASSPIGDSAFF
TRBV12-5	NA	NA	TRBJ2-1	TGTGCTAGTGGTTACTTTCGGACAAGCTCCTACAATGAGCAGTTCTTC	CASGYFRTSSYNEQFF
TRBV28	NA	NA	TRBJ2-3	TGTGCCAGCAGTTTTTTTAGGGAGAACACAGATACGCAGTATTTT	CASSFFRENTDTQYF
TRBV29-1	NA	NA	TRBJ1-2	TGCAGCGCAGACGAGGGCGGCTACACCTTC	CSADEGGYTF
TRBV25-1	NA	NA	TRBJ1-6	TGTGCCAGCAGTGGAGGCGGAGTCCCCCTCCACTTT	CASSGGGVPLHF
TRBV5-1	NA	NA	TRBJ1-6	TGCGCCAGCAGCTTGGAGGGCCAGGGGTTGGATTCACCCCTCCACTTT	CASSLEGQGLDSPLHF
TRBV6-5	TRBD1	few	TRBJ1-2	TGTGCCAGCAGTTACTCGGGGACAGGGGAGACCTATGGCTACACCTTC	CASSYSGTGETYGYTF
TRBV29-1	NA	once	TRBJ2-7	TGCAGCGGCCGGGGATCCTCCTACGAGCAGTACTTC	CSGRGSSYEQYF
TRBV11-2	NA	NA	TRBJ2-5	TGTGCCAGCAGCTTAAGTTTCGACTTCCAAGAGACCCAGTACTTC	CASSLSFDFQETQYF
TRBV5-6	TRBD1	NA	TRBJ1-2	TGTGCCAGCAGCCTCCGACAGGGAGATGGCTACACCTTC	CASSLRQGDGYTF
TRBV2	NA	NA	TRBJ1-4	TGTGCCAGCAGTGAAATGGGCTTCCGGACTAATGAAAAACTGTTTTTT	CASSEMGFRTNEKLFF
TRBV29-1	NA	NA	TRBJ2-2	TGCAGATGGAGGTACCTGAGGTGCACCGGGGAGCTGTTTTTT	CRWRYLRCTGELFF
TRBV30	NA	NA	TRBJ1-6	TGTGCCTGGAGTGTACTCTGGCAGGGGAATTCACCCCTCCACTTT	CAWSVLWQGNSPLHF
TRBV5-1	NA	NA	TRBJ1-3	TGCGCCAGCAGCCCCGGACTGACGAGCTCTGGAAACACCATATATTTT	CASSPGLTSSGNTIYF
TRBV19	NA	NA	TRBJ1-2	TGTGCCAGTAGTATCGGGCAGGGAAACTATGGCTACACCTTC	CASSIGQGNYGYTF
TRBV28	NA	few	TRBJ2-7	TGTGCCAGCAGTGGGTTAGCGATCCTCCGGTCCTACGAGCAGTACTTC	CASSGLAILRSYEQYF
TRBV21-1	NA	few	TRBJ2-3	TGTGCCAGCTGCGCCGAGCCAGATACGCAGTATTTT	CASCAEPDTQYF
TRBV5-1	NA	NA	TRBJ1-5	TGCGCCAGCAGCTTGGGGCAGGGGAGCAATCAGCCCCAGCATTTT	CASSLGQGSNQPQHF
TRBV27	TRBD1	NA	TRBJ2-7	TGTGCCAGCAGTTTTGGAACAGGGGACTACGAGCAGTACTTC	CASSFGTGDYEQYF
TRBV25-1	TRBD1	once	TRBJ2-7	TGTGCCAGCAGTGACCACTCCGACCGGGACAGAACTTCCTACGAGCAGTACTTC	CASSDHSDRDRTSYEQYF
TRBV13	TRBD2	NA	TRBJ2-1	TGTGCCAGCAGCTTAGGGGGGGGCGGGGGGAGAATGGAAGAGCAGTTCTTC	CASSLGGGGGRMEEQFF
TRBV19	NA	once	TRBJ1-4	TGTGCCACCAGAGGTATGGGGCAGTGGAATGAAAAACTGTTTTTT	CATRGMGQWNEKLFF
TRBV5-1	NA	NA	TRBJ1-1	TGCGCCAGCAGCTTGGACTTTCTCCGGGGGATGAACACTGAAGCTTTCTTT	CASSLDFLRGMNTEAFF
TRBV7-9	TRBD1	NA	TRBJ1-6	TGTGCCAGCAGCTCCCGGGACAGGGATAATTCACCCCTCCACTTT	CASSSRDRDNSPLHF
TRBV9	NA	NA	TRBJ1-1	TGTGCCAGCAGTGTAGACAGGAACACTGAAGCTTTCTTT	CASSVDRNTEAFF
TRBV19	TRBD1	NA	TRBJ2-3	TGTGCCAGTAGTACACGGACAGGGACGACAGATACGCAGTATTTT	CASSTRTGTTDTQYF
TRBV14	TRBD1	NA	TRBJ2-7	TGTGCCAGCAGCCATGGCGCCGGGACAGGGGTAAGCGAGCAGTACTTC	CASSHGAGTGVSEQYF
TRBV7-6	NA	NA	TRBJ1-2	TGTGCCAGCAGCTTAGCTGTTGGGGGGGCCTATGGCTACACCTTC	CASSLAVGGAYGYTF
TRBV6-6	TRBD2	NA	TRBJ2-3	TGTGCCAGCGGGGGGGTCACAGATACGCAGTATTTT	CASGGVTDTQYF
TRBV5-1	TRBD2	NA	TRBJ2-2	TGCGCCAGCAGCTTGGTAGCTAGCGGATTTCCGAACACCGGGGAGCTGTTTTTT	CASSLVASGFPNTGELFF
TRBV10-3	TRBD1	NA	TRBJ2-1	TGTGCCATCTCGAGAGGGGGACAGGGTAACAATGAGCAGTTCTTC	CAISRGGQGNNEQFF
TRBV18	TRBD1	NA	TRBJ1-3	TGTGCCAGCTCACCACAGGGGGCAAATTCTGGAAACACCATATATTTT	CASSPQGANSGNTIYF
TRBV4-1	TRBD2	NA	TRBJ2-1	TGCGCCAGCAGCCAGACCGGACTAGCGGGGTATGTTGAGCAGTTCTTC	CASSQTGLAGYVEQFF
TRBV28	NA	NA	TRBJ1-2	TGTGCCAGCAGTTTGCCCCCAGGGGACGGCTACACCTTC	CASSLPPGDGYTF
TRBV7-8	NA	NA	TRBJ2-5	TGTGCCAGCAGCTTAGCGTGGTGCGGGGGCCTCCAAGAGACCCAGTACTTC	CASSLAWCGGLQETQYF
TRBV28	NA	NA	TRBJ2-7	TGTGCCAGCAGTTTGTCCCAGGGAAGGTACGAGTCCGAGCAGTACTTC	CASSLSQGRYESEQYF
TRBV4-1	TRBD2	NA	TRBJ2-7	TGCGCCAGCAGCCAACACACTAGCGGGGGCTCTATCGAGCAGTACTTC	CASSQHTSGGSIEQYF
TRBV5-1	NA	NA	TRBJ2-2	TGCGCCAGCGGAGCCCTAGGAGGGGATACCGGGGAGCTGTTTTTT	CASGALGGDTGELFF
TRBV28	TRBD2	NA	TRBJ2-5	TGTGCCAGCAGAGAGGGACTAGCCGGCGGGACCCAGTACTTC	CASREGLAGGTQYF
TRBV6-1	NA	few	TRBJ1-4	TGTGCCAGCAGTGGTTTCAGTTTGAATGAAAAACTGTTTTTT	CASSGFSLNEKLFF